The 26 T cell receptor beta chains below come from one sample, sequenced in a study of blood T cell repertoires in COVID-19. Repertoires were generated with immunoSEQ multiplex PCR, while TCRdb's copy carries only in-frame clones and drops some. The sample consists of 360,000 or so clones, around nine tenths of them appearing once. Material for sequencing was PBMCs or T cells enriched from blood (not recorded which). These receptors were collected from a woman under 40 who had been exposed to COVID-19.

This chain joins TRBV7-9 and TRBJ1-1; TRBD1 matches 8 bases. With V trimmed by 3 bases and J by 6 bases, 9 bases remained unmatched. Germline CDR1 is SEHNR and CDR2 is FQNEAQ (reference sequence). This CDR3 spans 15 amino acids. The CDR3 DNA reads as TGTGCCAGCAGCTTTATCCAGGGGGCTGTGGCTGAAGCTTTCTTT. Translating gives CASSFIQGAVAEAFF.

The genes are TRBV7-6 and TRBJ2-2; 13 bases map to TRBD2. The V gene's germline CDR1 is SGHVS and CDR2 FNYEAQ. V lost 4 bases, J lost 4 bases, and 9 bases stayed unmatched. This CDR3 is 18 amino acids long. The CDR3 DNA is TGTGCCAGCAGCTCAAGACTAGCGGGAGGCCGTGGCACCGGGGAGCTGTTTTTT. As protein: CASSSRLAGGRGTGELFF.

V and J are TRBV4-1 and TRBJ2-3; 7 nucleotides match TRBD1. J gave up 0 bases and V 4 bases, and 10 bases lay outside the gene matches. This CDR3 spans 17 amino acids. Germline CDR1 is MGHRA and CDR2 is YSYEKL. The CDR3 sequence is CASSRPPGTASTDTQYF. In nucleotides, the CDR3 is TGCGCCAGCAGCCGACCACCCGGGACAGCGAGCACAGATACGCAGTATTTT.

V is TRBV19 and J is TRBJ1-5; D ambiguous. V lost 3 bases, J lost 3 bases, and 9 bases lay in between. Germline values: CDR1 LNHDA, CDR2 SQIVND (reference sequence). The CDR3 spans 14 residues. The CDR3 region has the DNA TGTGCCAGTAGTATTTCAGGCTTCAATCAGCCCCAGCATTTT. It yields the protein CASSISGFNQPQHF.

V gene TRBV27 combines with J gene TRBJ1-1; D remains unclear. Per germline, CDR1 MNHEY and CDR2 SMNVEV (reference sequence). Trimming stripped 3 bases from V and 3 bases from J, with 20 bases between. CDR3 length: 17 residues. CDR3: CASSFWGVHGSYTEAFF. The DNA for the CDR3 is TGTGCCAGCAGTTTCTGGGGAGTCCATGGATCATACACTGAAGCTTTCTTT.

The V call is TRBV29-1, the J call TRBJ2-5; weak D call: TRBD1 (6 bases). Trimming took off 2 bases at V and 1 base at J, with 17 bases between the two ends. The CDR3 loop spans 16 amino acids. Germline lookup yields CDR1 SQVTM and CDR2 ANQGSEA. The CDR3 nucleotides are TGCAGCGTTGAATCCCCGGGACACTCCATCCAAGAGACCCAGTACTTC. It encodes CSVESPGHSIQETQYF.

The genes are TRBV7-3 and TRBJ2-3; D possibly corresponds to TRBD2 (5 bases). V was trimmed by 2 bases and J by 0 bases, leaving 21 bases between them. The germline V gene encodes CDR1 SGHTA and CDR2 FQGTGA. CDR3 length equals 19 residues. CDR3 region: CASSLPSPGVRVSTDTQYF. The CDR3 DNA follows: TGTGCCAGCAGCTTACCCTCCCCCGGGGTGCGGGTTAGCACAGATACGCAGTATTTT.

Here the CDR3 DNA reads TGTGCCACCAGTGAAGCGGGCCCCTCCTACAATGAGCAGTTCTTC. Protein: CATSEAGPSYNEQFF. The chain combines TRBV24-1 with TRBJ2-1, with a tentative D call TRBD2 (6 bases). Germline CDR1 KGHDR, CDR2 SFDVKD. The CDR3 is 15 residues long. V dropped 4 bases and J dropped 0 bases, with 9 bases sitting between them.

The chain links TRBV18 to TRBJ2-2; TRBD1 matches 8 bases. Germline assignment: CDR1 KGHSH and CDR2 LQKENI. There are 18 residues in the CDR3. With V trimmed by 1 base and J by 5 bases, 12 bases remained unmatched. CDR3 amino acids: CASSPLRTGKSWTGELFF. The CDR3 region has the DNA TGTGCCAGCTCACCACTTCGGACAGGGAAAAGTTGGACCGGGGAGCTGTTTTTT. The full variable domain, its missing parts supplied by reference TRBV18 and TRBJ2-2, is NAGVMQNPRHLVRRRGQEARLRCSPMKGHSHVYWYRQLPEEGLKFMVYLQKENIIDESGMPKERFSAEFPKEGPSILRIQQVVRGDSAAYFCASSPLRTGKSWTGELFFGEGSRLTVL.

This chain uses TRBV28 with TRBJ2-7; 10 bases are a match to TRBD2. Losses at the gene ends were 3 bases for V and 6 bases for J; bases not matched to a gene: 5. From germline, CDR1 is MDHEN and CDR2 SYDVKM. CDR3 size: 14 residues. CDR3 coding DNA: TGTGCCAGCAGTTTTAGCGGGAGGAACTTCGAGCAGTACTTC. Its translation: CASSFSGRNFEQYF.

The chain has TRBV30 and TRBJ1-2; the D gene is possibly TRBD1 (5 bases). Germline CDR1 is GTSNPN and CDR2 is SVGIG (reference sequence). V gave up 0 bases and J gave up 4 bases, with 12 bases separating them. The CDR3 totals 14 residues. The CDR3 bases are TGTGCCTGGAGTGTACGGGGGGGGATCTATGGCTACACCTTC. It yields the protein CAWSVRGGIYGYTF.

V gene TRBV18 combines with J gene TRBJ2-7; 7 bases match TRBD1. CDR1 KGHSH and CDR2 LQKENI come from the germline V gene. This CDR3 has 15 residues. V lost 3 bases to trimming and J lost 1 base; unmatched junction nucleotides: 6. In DNA form, the CDR3 reads TGTGCCAGCTCACCTGGACAGGTTGTTTCCTACGAGCAGTACTTC. As protein: CASSPGQVVSYEQYF. Looking up the rest from reference TRBV18 and TRBJ2-7 gives the full variable domain: NAGVMQNPRHLVRRRGQEARLRCSPMKGHSHVYWYRQLPEEGLKFMVYLQKENIIDESGMPKERFSAEFPKEGPSILRIQQVVRGDSAAYFCASSPGQVVSYEQYFGPGTRLTVT.

V is TRBV10-1 and J is TRBJ1-5; D unresolved. V was clipped by 3 bases and J by 5 bases, with 8 bases between them. Germline V gives CDR1 WNHNN, CDR2 SYGVQD (reference sequence). The CDR3 is 13 residues long. The CDR3 nucleotides read TGCGCCAGCAGTGACGGGTATGATCAGCCCCAGCATTTT. It translates to CASSDGYDQPQHF.

The rearrangement links TRBV7-8 to TRBJ2-7; 9 bases line up with TRBD1. V shed 5 bases, J shed 0 bases, and the junction held 17 bases outside the gene matches. The V gene's germline CDR1 is SGHVS and CDR2 FQNEAQ. The CDR3 loop spans 19 amino acids. The CDR3 region is CASSPTQGASAGSSYEQYF. Written as DNA, the CDR3 is TGTGCCAGCAGCCCGACACAGGGGGCCTCTGCCGGGAGCTCCTACGAGCAGTACTTC.

The V gene is TRBV19, the J gene TRBJ2-1; 8 bases align to TRBD2. The CDR3 is 17 amino acids. Losses at the gene ends were 4 bases for V and 2 bases for J; bases not matched to a gene: 10. In germline, CDR1 is LNHDA, CDR2 SQIVND (reference sequence). CDR3 sequence: CASSTLLAGTPYNEQFF. CDR3 sequence (DNA): TGTGCCAGTAGTACTCTTCTAGCGGGTACGCCCTACAATGAGCAGTTCTTC. The full variable domain, rest sourced from reference TRBV19 and TRBJ2-1, is DGGITQSPKYLFRKEGQNVTLSCEQNLNHDAMYWYRQDPGQGLRLIYYSQIVNDFQKGDIAEGYSVSREKKESFPLTVTSAQKNPTAFYLCASSTLLAGTPYNEQFFGPGTRLTVL.

The chain has TRBV7-9 and TRBJ2-5, with 9 bases matching TRBD2. With 3 bases clipped from V and 2 bases from J, the junction kept 13 bases outside the gene matches. The CDR3 runs to 18 residues. Looked up from germline, CDR1 is SEHNR and CDR2 is FQNEAQ (reference sequence). The CDR3 DNA reads TGTGCCAGCAGCTTTGGTCCCCTGGCCCTAGCGGGGCAAGAGACCCAGTACTTC. Translated: CASSFGPLALAGQETQYF.

V is TRBV2 and J is TRBJ1-3, with D perhaps matching TRBD1 (6 bases). The V end lost 1 base, the J end lost 4 bases, and 8 bases lay between the germline ends. CDR3 length: 14 amino acids. Germline CDR1 and CDR2: SNHLY and FYNNEI. The CDR3 DNA follows: TGTGCCAGCAGTGAAGAGGACAGCGGAAACACCATATATTTT. Residues: CASSEEDSGNTIYF. Full variable domain (missing parts from reference TRBV2 and TRBJ1-3): EPEVTQTPSHQVTQMGQEVILRCVPISNHLYFYWYRQILGQKVEFLVSFYNNEISEKSEIFDDQFSVERPDGSNFTLKIRSTKLEDSAMYFCASSEEDSGNTIYFGEGSWLTVV.

The chain links TRBV13 to TRBJ2-6; TRBD2 matches at 15 bases. This CDR3 has 20 amino acids. Germline CDR1 is PRHDT and CDR2 is FYEKMQ (reference sequence). The V and J ends lost 2 bases and 2 bases, in that order; junction bases with no gene match: 7. The CDR3 is CASSLYQRTSGRAGANVLTF. The CDR3 DNA sequence: TGTGCCAGCAGCTTATATCAGAGGACTAGCGGGAGGGCTGGGGCCAACGTCCTGACTTTC.

The V and J genes are TRBV5-1 and TRBJ2-3; TRBD2 agrees at 12 bases. Losses at the gene ends were 6 bases for V and 6 bases for J; bases not matched to a gene: 11. The CDR3 runs 16 residues. From germline, CDR1 is SGHRS and CDR2 YFSETQ. CDR3 bases: TGCGCCAGCATCCCCACCGCTAGCGGGGGGGGTGATACGCAGTATTTT. The encoded protein is CASIPTASGGGDTQYF.

This chain uses TRBV19 with TRBJ2-3; 7 positions agree with TRBD2. V was clipped by 4 bases and J by 5 bases; unmatched bases: 15. This CDR3 contains 17 residues. Germline V CDR1 and CDR2: LNHDA, SQIVND (reference sequence). CDR3 in DNA: TGTGCCAGTAGTACTCAAGGGATTTCCAGCGGGAAAGATACGCAGTATTTT. Its translation is CASSTQGISSGKDTQYF.

As regards this clone: This sample includes further DNA sequences coding for the same CDR3. The chain links TRBV14 to TRBJ2-7, with a possible D match to TRBD2 (5 bases). This CDR3 has 11 amino acids. V was shortened by 8 bases and J by 4 bases, with 9 bases between the two germline ends. CDR1 and CDR2 (germline): SGHDN, FVKESK. The CDR3 sequence: CASSPGYEQYF. CDR3 in DNA: TGTGCCAGCTCCCCGGGATACGAGCAGTACTTC.

To note about this clone: A read error is possible here, since a much larger clone lies one base away. The chain links TRBV7-7 to TRBJ2-1; TRBD2 agrees at 12 bases. There are 14 residues in the CDR3. Germline V CDR1 and CDR2: SSHAT, FNYEAQ (reference sequence). Trimming took 5 bases from V and 6 from J; bases not matched to a gene: 2. CDR3 protein: CASSPGLAGNEQFF. The CDR3 nucleotides read TGTGCCAGCAGCCCGGGACTAGCGGGCAATGAGCAGTTCTTC.

This clone came up once. The rearrangement links TRBV19 to TRBJ1-2; 9 bases align to TRBD1. This CDR3 comprises 15 residues. Germline CDR1 is LNHDA and CDR2 is SQIVND (reference sequence). J was trimmed by 3 bases and V by 5 bases; bases with no gene match: 7. CDR3 nucleotide sequence: TGTGCCAGTAGTTCTGGGACAGGGCTATACTATGGCTACACCTTC. This encodes CASSSGTGLYYGYTF.

The chain has TRBV6-1 and TRBJ2-1; 8 nucleotides match TRBD2. Germline V gives CDR1 MNHNS, CDR2 SASEGT. J gave up 7 bases and V 2 bases, and 4 bases lay outside the gene matches. This CDR3 contains 14 residues. CDR3 loop: CASSERGGRNEQFF. CDR3 nucleotide sequence: TGTGCCAGCAGTGAACGGGGCGGGAGGAATGAGCAGTTCTTC.

V gene TRBV21-1 combines with J gene TRBJ2-5; the table's D call of TRBD2 was not tested on the DNA. TRBV21-1 is a pseudogene segment. The CDR3 contains 15 residues. The CDR3 DNA follows: TGTGCCAGCAGCAAACTACGGGGGGCCCAAGAGACCCAGTACTTC. This encodes CASSKLRGAQETQYF.

The rearrangement joins TRBV24-1 to TRBJ1-5; tentative D call: TRBD1 (6 bases). Germline values: CDR1 KGHDR, CDR2 SFDVKD. The CDR3 has 13 residues. The V end lost 5 bases, the J end lost 2 bases, and 6 bases lay between the germline ends. As DNA, the CDR3 is TGTGCCACCAGTGGGGGGCGCAATCAGCCCCAGCATTTT. Translation: CATSGGRNQPQHF.